A single sample is the source of the 7 T cell receptor beta chains below, sequenced in a study of patients and donors after allogeneic stem cell transplantation. One entry per CDR3 protein, called by TCRdb with MiXCR from the RT-PCR reads. The sample includes 2,000 or so distinct CDR3 sequences, approximately 4.8% of them seen just once. The sequencing sample was made of blood, either unsorted or a sorted T cell fraction (not recorded which). The source of these receptors is a human donor who was either an allogeneic HSCT recipient or a stem cell or donor lymphocyte infusion donor (not recorded which). It is not recorded whose cells these are; they may come from a transplant donor.

This clonotype was seen more than once but under ten times. The rearrangement joins TRBV10-1 to TRBJ1-5; D might be TRBD1 (6 bases). The CDR3 contains 14 residues. The germline V and J ends were trimmed by 6 bases and 3 bases, with 12 bases remaining between them. CDR1 and CDR2 from the germline V gene are WNHNN and SYGVQD (reference sequence). The CDR3 sequence: CASRRSGDNQPQHF. In DNA, the CDR3 is TGCGCCAGCAGGAGGTCAGGGGACAATCAGCCCCAGCATTTT.

This clonotype is classed as medium-sized. The chain carries TRBV12-3 or TRBV12-4 and TRBJ2-5; the match to TRBD2 covers 8 bases. The V segment lost 5 bases and the J segment 3 bases; nucleotides outside the gene matches: 5. This CDR3 region has 14 residues. CDR3 in DNA: TGTGCCAGCAGTCCGGGACTAGGGGAAGAGACCCAGTACTTC. Translated: CASSPGLGEETQYF.

This clonotype was observed a few times. The chain is built from TRBV7-3 and TRBJ2-5; D may be TRBD2 (5 bases). The length of the CDR3 is 13 residues. V was trimmed by 5 bases and J by 1 base, leaving 8 bases between them. Germline loops: CDR1 SGHTA, CDR2 FQGTGA. The CDR3 sequence is CASSQDFQETQYF. The CDR3 DNA sequence: TGTGCCAGCAGCCAGGACTTCCAAGAGACCCAGTACTTC.

This clonotype turned up a few times. This chain links TRBV20-1 with TRBJ1-2; D not certain. The germline CDR1 and CDR2 sequences are DFQATT and SNEGSKA (reference sequence). CDR3 length equals 15 residues. V shed 3 bases and J shed 8 bases, with 22 bases lying between them. CDR3 nucleotide sequence: TGCAGTGCTAGTTTTGGCCCGGGAAGTGGGGAAGGCTACACCTTC. Its translation: CSASFGPGSGEGYTF.

This clonotype qualifies as medium-sized. The V gene is TRBV9, the J gene TRBJ2-5; D gene unclear. Per the germline V gene, CDR1 is SGDLS and CDR2 is YYNGEE. Trimming pared 0 bases from V and 7 bases from J, leaving 7 bases between. This CDR3 is 12 amino acids long. The DNA of the CDR3 is TGTGCCAGCAGCGTAGCTGTCGGGACCCAGTACTTC. Translation gives CASSVAVGTQYF. The full variable domain, its missing parts supplied by reference TRBV9 and TRBJ2-5, is DSGVTQTPKHLITATGQRVTLRCSPRSGDLSVYWYQQSLDQGLQFLIQYYNGEERAKGNILERFSAQQFPDLHSELNLSSLELGDSALYFCASSVAVGTQYFGPGTRLLVL.

A word on this clonotype: A read error may account for a junction end that differs from germline. This chain joins TRBV5-1 and TRBJ2-3, with a possible D match to TRBD2 (5 bases). CDR3 size: 15 residues. Germline V gene lookup returns CDR1 SGHRS and CDR2 YFSETQ. In nucleotides, the CDR3 is TGCGCCAGCAGCTCCATAGCTGCTAGCACAGATACACAGTATTTT. This codes for CASSSIAASTDTQYF.

This clonotype was found a few times. The V gene is TRBV5-8, the J gene TRBJ1-5; D is undetermined. With 4 bases removed from V and 4 bases from J, the gap between germline ends came to 15 bases. This CDR3 has 15 amino acids. Germline CDR1 and CDR2: SGHTS and YDEGEE. CDR3 sequence (DNA): TGTGCCAGCAGCCCCCCAACTGCAGCTAATCAGCCCCAGCATTTT. Translation: CASSPPTAANQPQHF.